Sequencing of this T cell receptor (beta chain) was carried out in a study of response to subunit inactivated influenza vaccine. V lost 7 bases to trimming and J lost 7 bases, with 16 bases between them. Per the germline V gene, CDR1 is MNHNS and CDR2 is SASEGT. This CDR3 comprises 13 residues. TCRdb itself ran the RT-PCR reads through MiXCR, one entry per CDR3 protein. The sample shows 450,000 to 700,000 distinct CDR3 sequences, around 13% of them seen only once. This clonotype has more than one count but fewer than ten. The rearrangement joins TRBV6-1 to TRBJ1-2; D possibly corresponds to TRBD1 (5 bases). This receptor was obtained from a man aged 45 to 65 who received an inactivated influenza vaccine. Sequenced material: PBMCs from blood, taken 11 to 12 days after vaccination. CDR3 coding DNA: TGTGCCAGCACCGGTTCGGGGGTCACTGGCTACACCTTC. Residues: CASTGSGVTGYTF.